This T cell receptor beta chain was observed in a study of T cell responses to AZD1222 COVID-19 vaccine (dated by TCRdb to the early 2020s). Background on the whole study: AZD1222 recipients given second doses at about 4 weeks or at about 12 weeks were pooled, since spike-specific TCR depth and breadth were not found to differ between the two schedules. Enrollment into the trials was organized by age into subgroups of 18-55, 56-69 and 70-plus years, and those subgroups contained approximately 150, 30 and 60 TCR-sequenced participants, respectively. TCR sequencing covered fewer than 250 trial participants: 200 to 220 given two doses of AZD1222 and around 25 given two doses of MenACWY control vaccine.

Including the terminal cysteine and phenylalanine, the CDR3 comprises 16 residues. Only the CDR3 region is kept as DNA, spanning 48 bases read in frame from base 1. V loses 3 bases of germline sequence and J loses 0 bases, and the interval between the two ends is 11 bases. Reading the germline V gene gives CDR1 SNHLY and CDR2 FYNNEI. On the study overall, not on this receptor specifically: No day 14 peak-response samples were available, so repertoires were characterized only after the peak T cell response. Participants were mostly white British, with more females than males. The authors suggested clonal diversity may have been underestimated. Reportedly, almost half of the unique spike-specific TCRs recognized epitopes lying outside the regions that are mutated in the B.1.351 and B.1.1.7 variants. Conclusions about previously exposed vaccinees are limited, since just six AZD1222 recipients were seropositive for SARS-CoV-2 at baseline. In the small 56-69-year group, the increase in depth fell short of significance, most likely because of low power. The vaccine-associated CD4 TCRs covered the entire spike protein, and the dominant responses fell in regions 160-218 and 743-854. A significant rise in spike-specific TCR breadth and depth was observed after two AZD1222 doses relative to day 0 and relative to MenACWY recipients.

The CDR3 regions of human TCRbeta chains were analyzed by immunosequencing. Processing in the source paper ran as follows. TCRs in the repertoires were compared against a reference library of SARS-CoV-2-specific TCRs that had been generated with the MIRA antigen-specificity platform. Breadth meant the fraction of unique TCRs that were SARS-CoV-2-associated, whereas depth meant the fraction of total T cells that were SARS-CoV-2-associated. Using the MIRA data, every spike-specific TCR was mapped to the spike region that the TCR reacted to and assigned to either a CD4 or a CD8 class. Log10-transformed breadth and depth values were compared by one-way ANOVA with Sidak's multiple comparisons tests. TCRdb holds this immuneACCESS table with in-frame rearrangements only. Some clones are missing; in checked studies, unresolved V genes explain under half, and the rest has no known cause. The V and J calls and clone size are taken from that table; D and trimming were inferred from the DNA. Within this sample are 150,000 to 200,000 clones, with roughly 92% of them counted one time only. 1.5% to 2% of the sample rests with the top ten.

Per the publication, the time point label means: baseline before first vaccination. Vaccinee samples came from UK trials COV001 and COV002, including a single-blind randomized controlled phase 2/3 trial of AZD1222 (ChAdOx1 nCoV-19) in healthy adults. For TCRbeta chain sequencing, PBMC samples were collected from trial participants at day 0 and at day 28 after the second dose. Remarks on this clone: Which antigen it targets is not known. It has no much larger one-base neighbor in the sample; base qualities were not kept.

The sequence derives from an adult in good health. The chain uses TRBV2 and TRBJ2-2, with TRBD2 tentatively as D gene (5 bases match). This sample comprised peripheral blood, obtained on day 0 of AZD1222 vaccination. The bases are TGTGCCAGCAGTGATAGCGTCAGCGCGAACACCGGGGAGCTGTTTTTT. This is translated as CASSDSVSANTGELFF.